The present TCR beta chain was sequenced within a study of T-cell memory formation after mild COVID-19. Background on the study: TCR clustering was largely donor specific.

With constant-segment primers, 5'RACE yielded cDNA libraries of TCR alpha and TCR beta that carried sample barcodes and UMIs. TCRdb independently ran MiXCR on the 5' RACE reads; one entry per CDR3 protein. The data show some 120,000 distinct CDR3 sequences, approximately 5.9% seen once. General study points: Clones from the second wave (peaking day 37) had unconfirmed SARS-CoV-2 specificity. Certain responding clones were present in pre-infection memory, suggesting participation of cross-reactive memory.

Germline loops: CDR1 LNHDA, CDR2 SQIVND (reference sequence). The CDR3 has 15 residues. Trimming stripped 1 base from V and 0 bases from J, with 7 bases between. A remark on this clonotype: Its antigen is as yet unknown.

This sequence originates from an adult woman who had mild COVID-19 (a few samples of this study predate the infection). Cell type and time point are not known. The source material was PBMCs or a T cell subset sorted from them (not recorded which). The chain joins TRBV19 to TRBJ1-5; possible D gene TRBD1, 5 bases. Here the CDR3 reads CASSIVQGSNQPQHF. The CDR3, as DNA: TGTGCCAGTAGTATAGTGCAGGGTAGCAATCAGCCCCAGCATTTT.